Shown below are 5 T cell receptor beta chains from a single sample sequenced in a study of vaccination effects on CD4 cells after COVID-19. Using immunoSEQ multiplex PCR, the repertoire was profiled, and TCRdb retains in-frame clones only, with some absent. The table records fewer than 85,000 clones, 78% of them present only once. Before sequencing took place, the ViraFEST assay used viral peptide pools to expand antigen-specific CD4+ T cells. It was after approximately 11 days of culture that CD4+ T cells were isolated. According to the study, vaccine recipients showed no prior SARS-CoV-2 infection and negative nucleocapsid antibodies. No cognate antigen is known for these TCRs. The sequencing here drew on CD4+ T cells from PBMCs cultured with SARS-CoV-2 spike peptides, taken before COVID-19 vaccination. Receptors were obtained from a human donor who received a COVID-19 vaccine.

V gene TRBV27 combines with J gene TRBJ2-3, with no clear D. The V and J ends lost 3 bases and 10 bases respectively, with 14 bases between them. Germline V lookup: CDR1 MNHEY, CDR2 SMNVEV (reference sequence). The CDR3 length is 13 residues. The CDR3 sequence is CASSFRLAQAQYF. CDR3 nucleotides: TGTGCCAGCAGTTTCCGGCTTGCCCAGGCGCAGTATTTT.

As DNA, the CDR3 is TGTGCCAGCAGCCCCGGGACGGGGAGGGATTCACCCCTCCACTTT. Encoded protein: CASSPGTGRDSPLHF. The chain employs TRBV9 and TRBJ1-6, with D perhaps TRBD1 (5 bases). Per the germline V gene, CDR1 is SGDLS and CDR2 is YYNGEE. CDR3 length equals 15 residues. The V end was cut by 4 bases, the J end by 8 bases, with 16 bases between.

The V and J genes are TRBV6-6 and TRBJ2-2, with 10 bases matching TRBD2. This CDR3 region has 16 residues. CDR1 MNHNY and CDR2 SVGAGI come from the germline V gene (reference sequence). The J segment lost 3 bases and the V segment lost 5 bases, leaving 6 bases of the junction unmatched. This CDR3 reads CASSRTSGGDTGELFF. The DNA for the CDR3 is TGTGCCAGCAGTCGGACTAGCGGCGGGGACACCGGGGAGCTGTTTTTT.

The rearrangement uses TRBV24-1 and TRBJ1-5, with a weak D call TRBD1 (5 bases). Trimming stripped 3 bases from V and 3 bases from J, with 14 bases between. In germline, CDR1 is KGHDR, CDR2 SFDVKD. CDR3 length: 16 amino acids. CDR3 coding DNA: TGTGCCACCAGTGATGGGACCAAGGGGTCCAATCAGCCCCAGCATTTT. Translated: CATSDGTKGSNQPQHF.

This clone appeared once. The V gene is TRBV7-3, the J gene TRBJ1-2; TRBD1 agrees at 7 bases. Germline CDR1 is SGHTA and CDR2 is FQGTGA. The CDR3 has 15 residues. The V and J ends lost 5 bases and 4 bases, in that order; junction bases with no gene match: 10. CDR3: CASSPNRGGGYGYTF. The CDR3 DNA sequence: TGTGCCAGCAGCCCAAACAGGGGAGGAGGCTATGGCTACACCTTC. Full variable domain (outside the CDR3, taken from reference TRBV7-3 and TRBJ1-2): GAGVSQTPSNKVTEKGKYVELRCDPISGHTALYWYRQSLGQGPEFLIYFQGTGAADDSGLPNDRFFAVRPEGSVSTLKIQRTERGDSAVYLCASSPNRGGGYGYTFGSGTRLTVV.